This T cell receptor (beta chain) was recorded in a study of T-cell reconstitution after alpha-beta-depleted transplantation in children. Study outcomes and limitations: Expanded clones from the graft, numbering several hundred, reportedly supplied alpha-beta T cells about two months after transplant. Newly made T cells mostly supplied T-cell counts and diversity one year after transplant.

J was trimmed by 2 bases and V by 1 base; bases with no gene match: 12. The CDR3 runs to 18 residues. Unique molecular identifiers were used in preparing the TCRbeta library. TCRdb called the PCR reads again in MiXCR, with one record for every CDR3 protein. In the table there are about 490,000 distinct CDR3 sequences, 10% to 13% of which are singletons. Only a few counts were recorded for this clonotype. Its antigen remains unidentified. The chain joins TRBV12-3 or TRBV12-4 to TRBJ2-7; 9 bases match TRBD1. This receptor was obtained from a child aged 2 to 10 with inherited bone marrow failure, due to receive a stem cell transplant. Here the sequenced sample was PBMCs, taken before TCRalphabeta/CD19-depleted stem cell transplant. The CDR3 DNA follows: TGTGCCAGCAGTTTAGTCTGGGACGGGACAGGGACTACCTACGAGCAGTACTTC. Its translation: CASSLVWDGTGTTYEQYF.